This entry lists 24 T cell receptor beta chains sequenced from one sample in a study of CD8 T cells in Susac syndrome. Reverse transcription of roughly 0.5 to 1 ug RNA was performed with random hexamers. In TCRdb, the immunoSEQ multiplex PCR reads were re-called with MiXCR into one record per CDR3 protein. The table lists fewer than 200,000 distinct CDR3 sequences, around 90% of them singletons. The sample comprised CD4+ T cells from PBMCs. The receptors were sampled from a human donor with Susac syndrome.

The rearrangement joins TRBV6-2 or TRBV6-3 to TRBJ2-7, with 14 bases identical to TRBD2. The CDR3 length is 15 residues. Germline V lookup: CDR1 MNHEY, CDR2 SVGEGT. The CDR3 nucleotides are TGTCAAACCGGGACTAGCGGGAGAGGGTCCTACGAGCAGTACTTC. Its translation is CQTGTSGRGSYEQYF.

The CDR3 spells CASSQESSGSVGGELFF. CDR3 DNA sequence: TGTGCCAGCAGCCAAGAATCAAGCGGGAGTGTGGGGGGGGAGCTGTTTTTT. The chain combines TRBV4-2 with TRBJ2-2; 8 nucleotides match TRBD2. The germline gives CDR1 LGHNA, CDR2 YNFKEQ. The CDR3 loop spans 17 amino acids. V lost 0 bases to trimming and J lost 8 bases; unmatched junction nucleotides: 11.

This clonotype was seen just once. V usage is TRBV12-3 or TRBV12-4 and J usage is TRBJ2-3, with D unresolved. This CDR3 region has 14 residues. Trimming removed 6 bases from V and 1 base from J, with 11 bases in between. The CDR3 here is CASSLIGGTDTQYF. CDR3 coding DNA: TGTGCCAGCAGCTTGATTGGGGGCACAGATACGCAGTATTTT.

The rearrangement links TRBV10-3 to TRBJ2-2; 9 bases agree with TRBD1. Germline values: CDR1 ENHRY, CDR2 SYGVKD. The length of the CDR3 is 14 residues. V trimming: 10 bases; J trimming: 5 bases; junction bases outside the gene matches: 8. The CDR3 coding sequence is TGTGCCACAGAAAGGACAGGGGAGACCGGGGAGCTGTTTTTT. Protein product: CATERTGETGELFF.

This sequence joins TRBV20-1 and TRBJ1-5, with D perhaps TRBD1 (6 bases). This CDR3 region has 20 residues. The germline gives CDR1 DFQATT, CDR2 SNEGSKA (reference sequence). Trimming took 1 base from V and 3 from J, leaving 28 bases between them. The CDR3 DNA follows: TGCAGTGCTAGAGTGGGGGGGGCCAGGGCCAAACCGATGGACAATCAGCCCCAGCATTTT. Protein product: CSARVGGARAKPMDNQPQHF.

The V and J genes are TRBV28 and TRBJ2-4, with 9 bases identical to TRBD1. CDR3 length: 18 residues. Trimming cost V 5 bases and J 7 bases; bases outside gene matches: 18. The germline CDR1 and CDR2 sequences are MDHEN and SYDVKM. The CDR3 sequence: CASSPPRGTGLFWNIQYF. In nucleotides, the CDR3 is TGTGCCAGCAGTCCCCCCCGTGGGACAGGGCTTTTCTGGAACATTCAGTACTTC.

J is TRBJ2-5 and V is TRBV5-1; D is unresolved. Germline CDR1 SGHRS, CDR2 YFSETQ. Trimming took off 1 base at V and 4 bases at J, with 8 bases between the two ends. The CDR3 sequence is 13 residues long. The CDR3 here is CASSLKVSETQYF. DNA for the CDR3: TGCGCCAGCAGCTTGAAGGTATCAGAGACCCAGTACTTC.

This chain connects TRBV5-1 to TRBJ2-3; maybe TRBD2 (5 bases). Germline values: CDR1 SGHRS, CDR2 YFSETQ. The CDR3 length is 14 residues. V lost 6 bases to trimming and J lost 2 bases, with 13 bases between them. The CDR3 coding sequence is TGCGCCAGCATAGCGAGCGGCTCCACAGATACGCAGTATTTT. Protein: CASIASGSTDTQYF.

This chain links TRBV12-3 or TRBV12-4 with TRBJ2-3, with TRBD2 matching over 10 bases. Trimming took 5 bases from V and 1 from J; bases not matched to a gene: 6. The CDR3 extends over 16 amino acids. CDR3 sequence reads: CASSTNSGGGTDTQYF. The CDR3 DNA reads TGTGCCAGCAGTACCAACAGCGGGGGGGGCACAGATACGCAGTATTTT.

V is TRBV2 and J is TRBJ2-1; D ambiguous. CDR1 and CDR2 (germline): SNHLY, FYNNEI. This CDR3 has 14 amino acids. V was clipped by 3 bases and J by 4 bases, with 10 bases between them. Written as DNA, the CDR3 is TGTGCCAGCAGTGACAGATGGGTTTACAATGAGCAGTTCTTC. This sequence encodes CASSDRWVYNEQFF.

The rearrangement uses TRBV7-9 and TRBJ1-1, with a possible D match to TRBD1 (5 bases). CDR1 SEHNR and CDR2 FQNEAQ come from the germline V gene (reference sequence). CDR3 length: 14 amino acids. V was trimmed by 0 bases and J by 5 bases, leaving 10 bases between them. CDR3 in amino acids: CASSLAGVGTEAFF. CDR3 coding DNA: TGTGCCAGCAGCTTAGCGGGGGTTGGGACTGAAGCTTTCTTT.

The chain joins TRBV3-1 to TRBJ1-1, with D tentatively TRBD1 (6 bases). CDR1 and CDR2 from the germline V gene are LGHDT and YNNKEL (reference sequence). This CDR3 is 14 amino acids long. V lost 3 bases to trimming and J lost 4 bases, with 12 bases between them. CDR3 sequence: CASSHRGGGTEAFF. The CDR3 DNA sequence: TGTGCCAGCAGCCACAGGGGAGGTGGCACTGAAGCTTTCTTT.

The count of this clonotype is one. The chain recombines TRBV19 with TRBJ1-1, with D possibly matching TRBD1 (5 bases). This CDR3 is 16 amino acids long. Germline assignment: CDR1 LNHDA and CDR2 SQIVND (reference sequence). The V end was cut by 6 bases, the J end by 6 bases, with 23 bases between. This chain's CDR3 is CASSVTPPRGFAEAFF. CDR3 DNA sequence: TGTGCCAGTAGCGTGACACCTCCCCGGGGGTTCGCTGAAGCTTTCTTT.

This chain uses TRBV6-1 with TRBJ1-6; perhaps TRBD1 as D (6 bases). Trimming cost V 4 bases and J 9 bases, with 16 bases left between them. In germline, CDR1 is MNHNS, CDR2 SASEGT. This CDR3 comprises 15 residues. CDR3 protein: CASSADGTMFSPLHF. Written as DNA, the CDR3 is TGTGCCAGCAGTGCGGACGGGACAATGTTTTCACCCCTCCACTTT.

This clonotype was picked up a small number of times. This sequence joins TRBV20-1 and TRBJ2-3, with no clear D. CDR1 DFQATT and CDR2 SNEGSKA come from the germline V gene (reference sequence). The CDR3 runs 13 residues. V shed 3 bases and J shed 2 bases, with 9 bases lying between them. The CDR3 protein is CSASWTNTDTQYF. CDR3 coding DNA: TGCAGTGCTAGCTGGACCAACACAGATACGCAGTATTTT.

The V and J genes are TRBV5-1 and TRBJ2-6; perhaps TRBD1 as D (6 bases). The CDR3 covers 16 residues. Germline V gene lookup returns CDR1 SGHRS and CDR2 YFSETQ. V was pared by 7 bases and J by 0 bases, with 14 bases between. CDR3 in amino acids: CASYRDTSSGANVLTF. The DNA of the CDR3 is TGCGCCAGCTACCGGGACACGAGCTCTGGGGCCAACGTCCTGACTTTC.

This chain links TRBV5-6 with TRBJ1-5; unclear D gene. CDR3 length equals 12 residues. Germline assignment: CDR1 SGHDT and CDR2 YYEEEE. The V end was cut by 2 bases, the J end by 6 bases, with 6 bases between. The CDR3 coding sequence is TGTGCCAGCAGCTTATCTGGTCAGCCCCAGCATTTT. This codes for CASSLSGQPQHF.

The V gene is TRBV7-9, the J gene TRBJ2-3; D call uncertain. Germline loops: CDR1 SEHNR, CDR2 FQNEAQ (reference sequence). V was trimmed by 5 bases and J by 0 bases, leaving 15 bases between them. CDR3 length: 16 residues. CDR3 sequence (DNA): TGTGCCAGCAGCAGCCCCACCAAATCTAGCACAGATACGCAGTATTTT. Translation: CASSSPTKSSTDTQYF.

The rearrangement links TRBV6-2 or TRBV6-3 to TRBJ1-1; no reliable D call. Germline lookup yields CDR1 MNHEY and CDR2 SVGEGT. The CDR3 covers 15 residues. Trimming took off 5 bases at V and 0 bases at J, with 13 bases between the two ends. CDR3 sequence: CASSTHGRMNTEAFF. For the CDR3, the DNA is TGTGCCAGCAGTACGCACGGCCGGATGAACACTGAAGCTTTCTTT.

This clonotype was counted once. DNA of the CDR3: TGTGCCAGCAAAGGAGCGATGTCCCACAATGAGCAGTTCTTC. It translates to CASKGAMSHNEQFF. The genes are TRBV11-2 and TRBJ2-1; unclear D gene. Trimming cost V 7 bases and J 5 bases, with 15 bases left between them. Germline CDR1 is SGHAT and CDR2 is FQNNGV. The CDR3 totals 14 residues. Drawing the rest from reference TRBV11-2 and TRBJ2-1, the complete variable domain is EAGVAQSPRYKIIEKRQSVAFWCNPISGHATLYWYQQILGQGPKLLIQFQNNGVVDDSQLPKDRFSAERLKGVDSTLKIQPAKLEDSAVYLCASKGAMSHNEQFFGPGTRLTVL.

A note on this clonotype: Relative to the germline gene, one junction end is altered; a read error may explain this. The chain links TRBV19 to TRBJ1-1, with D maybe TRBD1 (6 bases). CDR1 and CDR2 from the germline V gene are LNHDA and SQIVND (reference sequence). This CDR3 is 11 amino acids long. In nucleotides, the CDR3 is TGTGCCACCCAGGGACACACTGAATCTTTCTTT. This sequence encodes CATQGHTESFF. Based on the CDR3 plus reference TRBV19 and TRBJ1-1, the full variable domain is DGGITQSPKYLFRKEGQNVTLSCEQNLNHDAMYWYRQDPGQGLRLIYYSQIVNDFQKGDIAEGYSVSREKKESFPLTVTSAQKNPTAFYLCATQGHTESFFGQGTRLTVV.

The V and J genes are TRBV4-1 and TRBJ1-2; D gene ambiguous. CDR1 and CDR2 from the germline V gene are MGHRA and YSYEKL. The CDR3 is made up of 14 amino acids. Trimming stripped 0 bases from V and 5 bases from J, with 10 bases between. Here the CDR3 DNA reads TGCGCCAGCAGCCAAGATCCAAAAGCTTATGGCTACACCTTC. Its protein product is CASSQDPKAYGYTF.

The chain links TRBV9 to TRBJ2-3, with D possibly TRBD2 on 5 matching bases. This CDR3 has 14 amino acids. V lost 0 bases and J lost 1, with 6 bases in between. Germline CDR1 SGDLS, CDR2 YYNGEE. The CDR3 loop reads CASSVVSGTDTQYF. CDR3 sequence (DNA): TGTGCCAGCAGCGTAGTTAGCGGCACAGATACGCAGTATTTT.

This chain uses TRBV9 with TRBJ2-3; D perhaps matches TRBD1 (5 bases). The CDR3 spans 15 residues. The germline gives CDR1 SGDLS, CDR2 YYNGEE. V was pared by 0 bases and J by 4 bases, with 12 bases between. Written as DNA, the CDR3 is TGTGCCAGCAGCGTAGAGGTAGGGGTTGCAGATACGCAGTATTTT. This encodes CASSVEVGVADTQYF. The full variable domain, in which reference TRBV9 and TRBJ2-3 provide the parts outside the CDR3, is DSGVTQTPKHLITATGQRVTLRCSPRSGDLSVYWYQQSLDQGLQFLIQYYNGEERAKGNILERFSAQQFPDLHSELNLSSLELGDSALYFCASSVEVGVADTQYFGPGTRLTVL.